These 5 T cell receptor beta chains were all obtained from the same sample, sequenced in a study of vaccination and CD4 T cells after COVID-19. No cognate antigen is known for these TCRs. Treatment here: roughly ten-day PBMC culture with coronavirus spike peptide pools or control peptides (ViraFEST assay). The unexposed donor provided CD4+ T cells, which were taken before the COVID-19 pandemic (2011-2018). Sequence data for DNA of cultured CD4+ T cells were generated by the Oncomine TCR Beta short-read assay. MiXCR was run by TCRdb on the PCR reads, yielding one entry per CDR3 protein. Among thousands of distinct CDR3 sequences listed, roughly 41% were seen once. The material sequenced was CD4+ T cells from blood, cultured in vitro. The receptors here all came from a human donor in good health.

This chain joins TRBV5-1 and TRBJ2-7, with 9 positions matching TRBD2. Trimming removed 4 bases from V and 6 bases from J; junction bases left unmatched: 8. This CDR3 is built from 14 residues. Germline V gene data show CDR1 as SGHRS and CDR2 as YFSETQ. The CDR3 protein is CASSLSGGRLEQYF. The CDR3 DNA is TGCGCCAGCAGCCTTAGCGGGGGACGACTCGAGCAGTACTTC.

This chain uses TRBV28 with TRBJ2-1; TRBD1 matches at 8 bases. The ends lost 6 bases at V and 9 bases at J; junction bases unmatched: 10. There are 14 residues in the CDR3. Germline CDR1 MDHEN, CDR2 SYDVKM. The DNA for the CDR3 is TGTGCCAGCAGCTACCGGGACAGGAATCCTGAGCAGTTCTTC. The encoded protein is CASSYRDRNPEQFF.

This sequence joins TRBV6-5 and TRBJ2-7; D call uncertain. The germline V gene encodes CDR1 MNHEY and CDR2 SVGAGI. V lost 0 bases, J lost 0 bases, and 12 bases lay in between. The CDR3 contains 16 residues. In DNA form, the CDR3 reads TGTGCCAGCAGTTACTCGGACCCTTCCAGCTCCTACGAGCAGTACTTC. It codes for CASSYSDPSSSYEQYF.

The rearrangement links TRBV12-3 or TRBV12-4 to TRBJ1-2; D ambiguous. CDR3 size: 12 residues. The ends were cut back, 3 bases at V and 7 bases at J, with 9 bases in the middle. The CDR3 reads CASSLVVSGYTF. DNA of the CDR3: TGTGCCAGCAGTTTGGTGGTTTCTGGCTACACCTTC.

This clonotype occurred a few times. The chain couples TRBV7-2 to TRBJ1-6; 9 positions match TRBD1. Germline CDR1 SGHTA, CDR2 FQGNSA. This CDR3 region has 15 residues. J gave up 6 bases and V 9 bases, and 9 bases lay outside the gene matches. CDR3 sequence (DNA): TGTGCCAGTAGTTCCGGGACAGGGTCTAATTCACCCCTCCACTTT. Its translation: CASSSGTGSNSPLHF. The whole variable domain, filled in from reference TRBV7-2 and TRBJ1-6, reads GAGVSQSPSNKVTEKGKDVELRCDPISGHTALYWYRQSLGQGLEFLIYFQGNSAPDKSGLPSDRFSAERTGGSVSTLTIQRTQQEDSAVYLCASSSGTGSNSPLHFGNGTRLTVT.